This entry lists 22 T cell receptor beta chains sequenced from one sample in a study of control samples from healthy donors and cancer patients. The method was immunoSEQ multiplex PCR; TCRdb's version includes in-frame clones alone and lacks a portion of them. Of around 130,000 clones detected, about 86% appear once; the ten largest clones hold 12%. Material for sequencing was blood. The source is a man aged 30-40 years in good health.

This clone was counted once. The chain links TRBV3-1 (or the pseudogene TRBV3-2) to TRBJ1-5; D call uncertain. The V gene's germline CDR1 is LGHDT and CDR2 YNNKEL (reference sequence). The CDR3 runs to 16 residues. The V gene lost 0 bases and the J gene lost 2 bases, with 11 bases spanning the gap. The CDR3, as DNA: TGTGCCAGCAGCCAAGATCTTGGTCAGGGCAATCAGCCCCAGCATTTT. It specifies CASSQDLGQGNQPQHF.

The chain employs TRBV6-5 and TRBJ1-4; a possible D gene is TRBD1 (5 bases). Trimming pared 3 bases from V and 0 bases from J, leaving 11 bases between. This CDR3 is built from 16 residues. Per germline, CDR1 MNHEY and CDR2 SVGAGI. CDR3 sequence reads: CASSYDSGPTNEKLFF. DNA for the CDR3: TGTGCCAGCAGTTATGACAGCGGGCCAACTAATGAAAAACTGTTTTTT.

The chain combines TRBV5-5 with TRBJ1-2, with D unresolved. This CDR3 has 15 amino acids. V dropped 2 bases and J dropped 4 bases, with 15 bases sitting between them. Germline CDR1 is SGHKS and CDR2 is YYEKEE (reference sequence). In DNA, the CDR3 is TGTGCCAGCAGCTTTCTTGACAAGACGGGCTATGGCTACACCTTC. Translation gives CASSFLDKTGYGYTF.

This sequence joins TRBV28 and TRBJ1-5; a possible D gene is TRBD1 (6 bases). Trimming pared 4 bases from V and 7 bases from J, leaving 20 bases between. Germline CDR1 is MDHEN and CDR2 is SYDVKM. This CDR3 comprises 16 residues. CDR3 sequence reads: CASSSSSTGRSQPQHF. DNA for the CDR3: TGTGCCAGCAGTTCATCTTCAACAGGGAGGAGCCAGCCCCAGCATTTT.

The V gene is TRBV11-3, the J gene TRBJ2-3; 8 bases are a match to TRBD1. V gave up 1 base and J gave up 5 bases; unmatched junction bases: 2. This CDR3 is built from 14 residues. Germline-derived CDR1 and CDR2 are SGHNT and YENEEA. The DNA of the CDR3 is TGTGCCAGCAGCTTAGGACAGGGGAGAGATACGCAGTATTTT. Translation: CASSLGQGRDTQYF.

The chain combines TRBV9 with TRBJ1-1; 8 nucleotides align to TRBD1. V dropped 3 bases and J dropped 1; count of bases not matched to a gene: 8. Germline V CDR1 and CDR2: SGDLS, YYNGEE. The CDR3 totals 16 residues. CDR3 sequence: CASSERTGKTNTEAFF. CDR3 nucleotide sequence: TGTGCCAGCAGCGAGAGGACAGGGAAAACGAACACTGAAGCTTTCTTT.

This clone occurred once. The V gene is TRBV2, the J gene TRBJ1-1; D is unclear. CDR3 length: 16 residues. Looked up from germline, CDR1 is SNHLY and CDR2 is FYNNEI. The ends were cut back, 4 bases at V and 6 bases at J, with 21 bases in the middle. CDR3 in DNA: TGTGCCAGCAGTGGGATCGACTCCCGGGAAGGCGCTGAAGCTTTCTTT. Protein: CASSGIDSREGAEAFF.

V gene TRBV6-1 combines with J gene TRBJ1-1, with D perhaps matching TRBD1 (5 bases). This CDR3 comprises 13 residues. V was pared by 2 bases and J by 5 bases, with 9 bases between. The V gene's germline CDR1 is MNHNS and CDR2 SASEGT. The CDR3 region is CASSEYEGTEAFF. The CDR3 DNA sequence: TGTGCCAGCAGTGAATATGAGGGGACTGAAGCTTTCTTT.

The rearrangement joins TRBV6-6 to TRBJ1-2, with D perhaps matching TRBD1 (5 bases). This CDR3 region has 15 residues. Germline CDR1 reads MNHNY; CDR2 reads SVGAGI (reference sequence). The V end was cut by 6 bases, the J end by 0 bases, with 14 bases between. The CDR3 sequence: CASSPDSRANYGYTF. The DNA for the CDR3 is TGTGCCAGCAGCCCTGACAGTAGGGCTAACTATGGCTACACCTTC.

The chain couples TRBV15 to TRBJ2-3; 11 bases match TRBD2. Trimming cost V 2 bases and J 2 bases; bases outside gene matches: 9. The CDR3 contains 18 residues. In germline, CDR1 is LNHNV, CDR2 YYDKDF (reference sequence). DNA for the CDR3: TGTGCCACCAGCAGAAGAACCCTAGCGGGGGGCCTCACAGATACGCAGTATTTT. Encoded protein: CATSRRTLAGGLTDTQYF. The full variable domain, its missing parts supplied by reference TRBV15 and TRBJ2-3, is DAMVIQNPRYQVTQFGKPVTLSCSQTLNHNVMYWYQQKSSQAPKLLFHYYDKDFNNEADTPDNFQSRRPNTSFCFLDIRSPGLGDTAMYLCATSRRTLAGGLTDTQYFGPGTRLTVL.

The rearrangement joins TRBV7-3 to TRBJ1-1, with D perhaps matching TRBD1 (5 bases). Trimming left V 0 bases short and J 4 bases short, with 12 bases between. This CDR3 is 15 amino acids long. The germline gives CDR1 SGHTA, CDR2 FQGTGA. CDR3 residues: CASSLTAGSPTEAFF. The CDR3, as DNA: TGTGCCAGCAGCTTAACGGCAGGGTCCCCCACTGAAGCTTTCTTT.

The gene calls are TRBV7-9 and TRBJ1-2; D gene uncertain. The V end lost 1 base, the J end lost 4 bases, and 13 bases lay between the germline ends. CDR1 is SEHNR, CDR2 FQNEAQ, per germline (reference sequence). There are 15 residues in the CDR3. The CDR3 nucleotides read TGTGCCAGCAGCTTAGTGGAGAAGCCCAGCTATGGCTACACCTTC. Residues: CASSLVEKPSYGYTF. Together with reference TRBV7-9 and TRBJ1-2, the CDR3 gives the full variable domain: DTGVSQNPRHKITKRGQNVTFRCDPISEHNRLYWYRQTLGQGPEFLTYFQNEAQLEKSRLLSDRFSAERPKGSFSTLEIQRTEQGDSAMYLCASSLVEKPSYGYTFGSGTRLTVV.

The V gene is TRBV7-9, the J gene TRBJ2-3; D not resolved. The CDR3 is 15 residues long. Trimming cost V 2 bases and J 6 bases, with 15 bases left between them. The germline V gene encodes CDR1 SEHNR and CDR2 FQNEAQ (reference sequence). CDR3 nucleotide sequence: TGTGCCAGCAGCTTATCCCGTCCAGTGCTGGATACGCAGTATTTT. Residues: CASSLSRPVLDTQYF.

The chain joins TRBV4-1 to TRBJ2-2, with 8 nucleotides matching TRBD2. Trimming took 2 bases from V and 5 from J; bases not matched to a gene: 10. Per germline, CDR1 MGHRA and CDR2 YSYEKL. The CDR3 extends over 17 amino acids. For the CDR3, the DNA is TGCGCCAGCAGCCAAAAGGCCCAGCGGGGGCTTACCGGGGAGCTGTTTTTT. Its protein product is CASSQKAQRGLTGELFF.

CDR3 nucleotides: TGTGCCACCCAGTTGGGGGGAGCCAGTGATGAGCAGTTCTTC. Translation: CATQLGGASDEQFF. The rearrangement joins TRBV2 to TRBJ2-1; tentative D call: TRBD2 (6 bases). V lost 10 bases to trimming and J lost 8 bases, with 21 bases between them. The germline V gene has CDR1 SNHLY and CDR2 FYNNEI. The CDR3 covers 14 residues.

This chain joins TRBV27 and TRBJ2-5; TRBD2 aligns across 8 bases. This CDR3 has 13 residues. Germline V gives CDR1 MNHEY, CDR2 SMNVEV (reference sequence). With 3 bases clipped from V and 6 bases from J, the junction kept 3 bases outside the gene matches. The CDR3 loop is CASSFSGGKTQYF. Here the CDR3 DNA reads TGTGCCAGCAGTTTCAGCGGGGGAAAGACCCAGTACTTC.

The CDR3 sequence is CSVEDGRGSYTF. The CDR3 coding sequence is TGCAGCGTTGAAGATGGGAGGGGTAGCTACACCTTC. This chain connects TRBV29-1 to TRBJ1-2; TRBD1 is a possible D gene (5 bases). V lost 0 bases to trimming and J lost 9 bases, with 11 bases between them. The germline CDR1 and CDR2 sequences are SQVTM and ANQGSEA. This CDR3 comprises 12 residues.

J is TRBJ1-4 and V is TRBV19, with 7 bases aligning to TRBD1. Germline trimming cut 10 bases from V and 4 bases from J; bases unmatched to any gene: 15. CDR3 length equals 16 residues. In germline, CDR1 is LNHDA, CDR2 SQIVND (reference sequence). The CDR3, as DNA: TGTGCCACGTCACCGGAGAGACAGGGCCGTAATGAAAAACTGTTTTTT. It translates to CATSPERQGRNEKLFF.

This chain connects TRBV25-1 to TRBJ1-4; D perhaps matches TRBD1 (5 bases). Germline values: CDR1 MGHDK, CDR2 SYGVNS. V lost 5 bases and J lost 3, with 13 bases in between. The CDR3 sequence is 15 residues long. Here the CDR3 reads CASSLGQGPNEKLFF. The CDR3, as DNA: TGTGCCAGCAGTCTCGGACAAGGACCTAATGAAAAACTGTTTTTT. The variable domain in full, with the rest retrieved from reference TRBV25-1 and TRBJ1-4, is EADIYQTPRYLVIGTGKKITLECSQTMGHDKMYWYQQDPGMELHLIHYSYGVNSTEKGDLSSESTVSRIRTEHFPLTLESARPSHTSQYLCASSLGQGPNEKLFFGSGTQLSVL.

J is TRBJ1-5 and V is TRBV10-3; 9 nucleotides align to TRBD1. Germline lookup yields CDR1 ENHRY and CDR2 SYGVKD. The CDR3 has 12 amino acids. Losses at the gene ends were 9 bases for V and 7 bases for J; bases not matched to a gene: 4. The DNA of the CDR3 is TGTGCCATACAGGGGGCAGGGCAGCCCCAGCATTTT. Protein: CAIQGAGQPQHF.

CDR3 coding DNA: TGTGCCTGGAGTCGTAAAGCAACTAATGAAAAACTGTTTTTT. The encoded protein is CAWSRKATNEKLFF. The rearrangement uses TRBV30 and TRBJ1-4; D gene unclear. The CDR3 length is 14 residues. Germline CDR1 GTSNPN, CDR2 SVGIG (reference sequence). The germline V and J ends were trimmed by 2 bases and 0 bases, with 7 bases remaining between them.

The CDR3 nucleotides are TGTGCCAGCAGTGGGGGAGGCGCGACTGGGGCCAACGTCCTGACTTTC. It codes for CASSGGGATGANVLTF. V usage is TRBV2 and J usage is TRBJ2-6, with D perhaps matching TRBD2 (6 bases). The CDR3 is made up of 16 amino acids. Germline V gene data show CDR1 as SNHLY and CDR2 as FYNNEI. V lost 4 bases to trimming and J lost 2 bases, with 12 bases between them. Full variable domain (missing parts from reference TRBV2 and TRBJ2-6): EPEVTQTPSHQVTQMGQEVILRCVPISNHLYFYWYRQILGQKVEFLVSFYNNEISEKSEIFDDQFSVERPDGSNFTLKIRSTKLEDSAMYFCASSGGGATGANVLTFGAGSRLTVL.